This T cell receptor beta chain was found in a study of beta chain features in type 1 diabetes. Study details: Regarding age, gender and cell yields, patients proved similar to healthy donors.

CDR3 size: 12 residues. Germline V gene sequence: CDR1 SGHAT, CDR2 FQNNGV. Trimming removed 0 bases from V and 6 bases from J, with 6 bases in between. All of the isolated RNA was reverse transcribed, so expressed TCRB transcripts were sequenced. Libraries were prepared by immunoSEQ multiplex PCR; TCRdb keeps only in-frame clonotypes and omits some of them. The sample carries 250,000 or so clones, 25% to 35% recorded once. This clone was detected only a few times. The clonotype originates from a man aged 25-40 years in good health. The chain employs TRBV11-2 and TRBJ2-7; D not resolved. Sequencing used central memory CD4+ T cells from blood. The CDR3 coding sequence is TGTGCCAGCAGCTTAGACAGCAGCGAGCAGTACTTC. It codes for CASSLDSSEQYF.